This TCR beta chain was identified in a study of identifying expanded T cells in peripheral blood. Study results and caveats: Clone count variance between roughly two-week samples rose with total template count. Over around two and four weeks, about 15 and 18 clones changed, versus roughly 1.1 between replicates.

The CDR3 covers 12 residues. The V gene's germline CDR1 is GTSNPN and CDR2 SVGIG (reference sequence). V lost 2 bases and J 2 bases, leaving 6 bases between the germline ends. In this sample, this clone turned up a few times. What it binds is unknown. The sample holds other DNA sequences that translate to the same CDR3. Clones were sequenced by immunoSEQ multiplex PCR, and TCRdb holds only the in-frame ones, with some missing. The sample includes about 82,000 clones, 80% to 90% seen only once; the top ten take roughly 7%. The rearrangement joins TRBV30 to TRBJ1-2, with D unresolved. This clonotype was sampled from a person aged 18-70 years in good health. Input material: blood. CDR3 in DNA: TGTGCCTGGAGTCCGGGAAACTATGGCTACACCTTC. Protein: CAWSPGNYGYTF.